The 22 T cell receptor beta chains listed next were all sequenced from one sample in a study of cytomegalovirus exposure and HLA in healthy donors. The PCR had 60 Vbeta and 13 Jbeta primers. Produced via immunoSEQ multiplex PCR; TCRdb's table is partial and in-frame only. Of around 200,000 clones listed, around 83% are singletons. The sequencing sample was made of PBMCs. These receptors came from a girl between 2 and 10 years old in good health and CMV-seropositive.

The rearrangement links TRBV28 to TRBJ2-7, with 7 bases aligning to TRBD2. V shed 8 bases, J shed 2 bases, and the junction held 12 bases outside the gene matches. Germline assignment: CDR1 MDHEN and CDR2 SYDVKM. CDR3 length equals 15 residues. The CDR3 DNA reads as TGTGCCAGCGCGTACTTAGCGGGTGGGGCCTACGAGCAGTACTTC. Its protein is CASAYLAGGAYEQYF.

The chain joins TRBV4-2 to TRBJ2-6, with D maybe TRBD2 (5 bases). Germline values: CDR1 LGHNA, CDR2 YNFKEQ. Trimming cost V 1 base and J 1 base, with 5 bases left between them. This CDR3 is built from 15 residues. CDR3 amino acids: CASSQGRSGANVLTF. CDR3 DNA: TGTGCCAGCAGCCAAGGGAGGTCTGGGGCCAACGTCCTGACTTTC.

This clone was seen once. V gene TRBV4-1 combines with J gene TRBJ2-3; possible D gene TRBD2, 5 bases. This CDR3 comprises 17 residues. Per the germline V gene, CDR1 is MGHRA and CDR2 is YSYEKL. The V gene lost 3 bases and the J gene lost 1 base, with 17 bases spanning the gap. The CDR3 sequence: CASSHVGLSRGTDTQYF. Here the CDR3 DNA reads TGCGCCAGCAGCCACGTCGGACTGTCTCGGGGCACAGATACGCAGTATTTT.

The rearrangement links TRBV7-2 to TRBJ1-5; tentatively, D is TRBD1 (6 bases). V lost 5 bases and J 6 bases, leaving 11 bases between the germline ends. This CDR3 has 13 residues. In germline, CDR1 is SGHTA, CDR2 FQGNSA. The CDR3 sequence is CASSRQAGQPQHF. Written as DNA, the CDR3 is TGTGCCAGCAGCCGACAGGCGGGTCAGCCCCAGCATTTT.

The V gene is TRBV7-3, the J gene TRBJ2-3; tentative D call: TRBD2 (5 bases). This CDR3 comprises 14 residues. The V end was cut by 5 bases, the J end by 5 bases, with 14 bases between. From germline, CDR1 is SGHTA and CDR2 FQGTGA. The CDR3 spells CASSPLTSGDTQYF. The CDR3, as DNA: TGTGCCAGCAGCCCTCTTACTAGTGGAGATACGCAGTATTTT.

The chain carries TRBV9 and TRBJ1-2; TRBD1 aligns across 7 bases. Trimming removed 0 bases from V and 5 bases from J; junction bases left unmatched: 4. Germline V gene data show CDR1 as SGDLS and CDR2 as YYNGEE. The CDR3 spans 14 residues. This CDR3 reads CASSVGEGAYGYTF. The CDR3 coding sequence is TGTGCCAGCAGCGTAGGTGAGGGGGCTTATGGCTACACCTTC.

The chain combines TRBV2 with TRBJ2-7, with TRBD2 matching 12 bases. Germline lookup yields CDR1 SNHLY and CDR2 FYNNEI. V gave up 6 bases and J gave up 0 bases; unmatched junction bases: 9. CDR3 length: 17 amino acids. The CDR3 DNA sequence: TGTGCCAGCAGCCGAACTCGGACTAGCGGGGTCTCCTACGAGCAGTACTTC. Translation: CASSRTRTSGVSYEQYF.

This chain joins TRBV6-1 and TRBJ2-7; TRBD2 aligns across 7 bases. Germline V gene sequence: CDR1 MNHNS, CDR2 SASEGT. Unmatched junction bases numbered 12, after V lost 2 bases and J lost 5 bases. The CDR3 is made up of 16 amino acids. This CDR3 is CASSERQVGGPNEQYF. The CDR3 DNA reads as TGTGCCAGCAGTGAACGGCAAGTGGGAGGGCCTAACGAGCAGTACTTC.

This clone turned up a few times. The chain employs TRBV6-1 and TRBJ1-1; 7 bases line up with TRBD1. The V and J ends lost 7 bases and 1 base, in that order; junction bases with no gene match: 6. Germline V gives CDR1 MNHNS, CDR2 SASEGT. The CDR3 consists of 14 residues. CDR3 nucleotides: TGTGCCAGCACCCTGACAGGGCCGAACACTGAAGCTTTCTTT. As protein: CASTLTGPNTEAFF.

The rearrangement uses TRBV2 and TRBJ2-2; D remains unclear. V lost 7 bases and J lost 5, with 11 bases in between. Germline loops: CDR1 SNHLY, CDR2 FYNNEI. This CDR3 region has 13 residues. CDR3 loop: CASIQHGTGELFF. Written as DNA, the CDR3 is TGTGCCAGCATCCAGCACGGGACCGGGGAGCTGTTTTTT.

CDR3 in DNA: TGTGCCAGCAGCCTTCGGACTAGCGGGGGATTAAATGAGCAGTTCTTC. This encodes CASSLRTSGGLNEQFF. This chain joins TRBV5-6 and TRBJ2-1, with 13 bases that match TRBD2. Germline lookup yields CDR1 SGHDT and CDR2 YYEEEE. CDR3 size: 16 residues. V shed 4 bases, J shed 7 bases, and the junction held 8 bases outside the gene matches.

Of note for this clone: A junction boundary mismatches the germline segment, possibly from a read error. This chain links TRBV7-7 with TRBJ2-5; D is unresolved. The J call is in doubt because the DNA end fits TRBJ2-7 better. The CDR3 is 12 residues long. Germline V gene sequence: CDR1 SSHAT, CDR2 FNYEAQ (reference sequence). For the CDR3, the DNA is TGTGCTAGCAGCCCGACTGGTTACGAGCAGTACTTC. Its protein product is CASSPTGYEQYF.

The chain uses TRBV23-1 and TRBJ1-2, with D possibly TRBD1 on 5 matching bases. TRBV23-1 belongs to the ORF category, with a function that is uncertain. The CDR3 runs to 15 residues. The ends were cut back, 0 bases at V and 7 bases at J, with 15 bases in the middle. CDR3: CASSQSGVREGGYTF. The CDR3 DNA follows: TGCGCCAGCAGTCAATCGGGGGTCAGGGAGGGTGGCTACACCTTC.

The chain recombines TRBV29-1 with TRBJ1-3; the D gene is possibly TRBD1 (6 bases). V gave up 7 bases and J gave up 1 base, with 11 bases separating them. Per germline, CDR1 SQVTM and CDR2 ANQGSEA. The CDR3 runs 13 residues. CDR3 sequence: CSAEGGSGNTIYF. The CDR3 region has the DNA TGCAGCGCCGAGGGGGGGTCTGGAAACACCATATATTTT.

This clone has a single count. This chain uses TRBV7-2 with TRBJ2-1; 7 bases align to TRBD2. The CDR3 has 15 residues. V lost 4 bases and J lost 3; bases outside the gene matches: 6. From germline, CDR1 is SGHTA and CDR2 FQGNSA. The CDR3, as DNA: TGTGCCAGCAGCTCCGCGGGACTACGCTACAATGAGCAGTTCTTC. This codes for CASSSAGLRYNEQFF.

The chain has TRBV5-1 and TRBJ2-6; 9 nucleotides match TRBD1. The junction had 4 bases not matched to a gene; V was cut back by 0 bases and J by 0 bases. The CDR3 has 18 residues. The germline V gene has CDR1 SGHRS and CDR2 YFSETQ. Here the CDR3 reads CASSLEGTGSSGANVLTF. The CDR3 DNA sequence: TGCGCCAGCAGCTTGGAGGGGACAGGGAGCTCTGGGGCCAACGTCCTGACTTTC.

V is TRBV30 and J is TRBJ1-1, with D unresolved. This CDR3 comprises 16 residues. Deletions cut 0 bases from V and 0 bases from J, with 14 bases between. Germline V lookup: CDR1 GTSNPN, CDR2 SVGIG (reference sequence). The CDR3 here is CAWSVTTYRLNTEAFF. The CDR3 DNA reads as TGTGCCTGGAGTGTTACAACGTACAGATTGAACACTGAAGCTTTCTTT.

About this clone itself: This CDR3 is also generated by other DNA sequences in the sample. The V gene is TRBV5-1, the J gene TRBJ2-3; possibly TRBD2 for D (5 bases). V was shortened by 0 bases and J by 0 bases, with 5 bases between the two germline ends. This CDR3 spans 14 amino acids. The V gene's germline CDR1 is SGHRS and CDR2 YFSETQ. CDR3 region: CASSLGRSTDTQYF. The CDR3 nucleotides are TGCGCCAGCAGCTTGGGGAGGAGCACAGATACGCAGTATTTT.

The chain is built from TRBV29-1 and TRBJ2-7, with a possible D match to TRBD1 (5 bases). CDR1 and CDR2 from the germline V gene are SQVTM and ANQGSEA. This CDR3 region has 12 residues. The germline V and J ends were trimmed by 5 bases and 7 bases, with 15 bases remaining between them. The DNA of the CDR3 is TGCAGCGTTAAGACAGAGAAGAGGGAGCAGTACTTC. This codes for CSVKTEKREQYF.

This sequence joins TRBV5-4 and TRBJ2-1, with D tentatively TRBD2 (5 bases). CDR1 and CDR2 (germline): SGHNT, YYREEE (reference sequence). The V end lost 4 bases, the J end lost 6 bases, and 14 bases lay between the germline ends. This CDR3 region has 14 residues. CDR3 sequence (DNA): TGTGCCAGCAGCCCACCACTAGGTTCCAATGAGCAGTTCTTC. Its translation: CASSPPLGSNEQFF.

The chain recombines TRBV28 with TRBJ1-3; 9 positions match TRBD1. Germline assignment: CDR1 MDHEN and CDR2 SYDVKM. The CDR3 extends over 15 amino acids. The V segment lost 9 bases and the J segment 3 bases; nucleotides outside the gene matches: 9. This CDR3 reads CASLLPGQGGNTIYF. The CDR3 DNA reads as TGTGCCAGTCTTTTACCGGGACAGGGTGGAAACACCATATATTTT. Based on the CDR3 plus reference TRBV28 and TRBJ1-3, the full variable domain is DVKVTQSSRYLVKRTGEKVFLECVQDMDHENMFWYRQDPGLGLRLIYFSYDVKMKEKGDIPEGYSVSREKKERFSLILESASTNQTSMYLCASLLPGQGGNTIYFGEGSWLTVV.

This clone has a handful of counts. The gene calls are TRBV4-1 and TRBJ2-1; 14 nucleotides match TRBD2. Germline CDR1 is MGHRA and CDR2 is YSYEKL. The ends lost 5 bases at V and 10 bases at J; junction bases unmatched: 10. The CDR3 totals 16 residues. The CDR3 DNA reads TGCGCCAGCAGCAAAGGGGCGACTAGCGGGAGGGTAGAGCAGTTCTTC. Its protein is CASSKGATSGRVEQFF.